These 21 T cell receptor beta chains share one sample of origin, sequenced in a study of human T cells and chemical hapten exposure. As to time point: pre-sensitization, week 0. Documented treatment: therapeutic diphenylcyclopropenone sensitization with weekly scalp DPC. TCRdb processed the RACE reads anew with MiXCR; each CDR3 protein has one entry. The top ten clones hold 13% to 15% of a sample with fewer than 65,000 distinct CDR3 sequences, about 9.4% of them seen once. The sequences come from whole blood, collected in connection with sensitization to the hapten diphenylcyclopropenone (DPC). These receptors all come from a woman between 35 and 50 years old with alopecia areata. Some clones in this sample may be carry-over from other donors' samples.

Turning to this clonotype: This may stem from a read error, because a much larger clone lies one nucleotide away. The V and J genes are TRBV6-6 and TRBJ2-5; D might be TRBD2 (5 bases). V gave up 2 bases and J gave up 2 bases, with 12 bases separating them. The germline V gene has CDR1 MNHNY and CDR2 SVGAGI (reference sequence). The CDR3 extends over 15 amino acids. CDR3 amino acids: CASSYPGEGQETQYF. As DNA, the CDR3 is TGTGCCAGCAGTTACCCGGGCGAGGGACAAGAGACCCAGTACTTC.

This clonotype is medium-sized within its sample. The rearrangement links TRBV7-2 to TRBJ2-3; 10 nucleotides line up with TRBD2. J gave up 0 bases and V 4 bases, and 4 bases lay outside the gene matches. CDR1 is SGHTA and CDR2 is FQGNSA in the germline V gene. The CDR3 has 16 residues. The CDR3 sequence: CASSSQRGGSTDTQYF. As DNA, the CDR3 is TGTGCCAGCAGCTCGCAGCGGGGGGGAAGCACAGATACGCAGTATTTT.

This clonotype was observed at least ten times. This chain uses TRBV18 with TRBJ1-5; tentative D call: TRBD1 (6 bases). This CDR3 spans 14 amino acids. Looked up from germline, CDR1 is KGHSH and CDR2 is LQKENI. V was cut by 4 bases and J by 5 bases, with 12 bases left in between. In nucleotides, the CDR3 is TGTGCCAGCTCACGAGGACAGCGCGATCAGCCCCAGCATTTT. As protein: CASSRGQRDQPQHF.

This clonotype was seen once. The V call is TRBV5-1, the J call TRBJ1-3; TRBD1 might be the D (5 bases). From germline, CDR1 is SGHRS and CDR2 YFSETQ. The CDR3 loop spans 16 amino acids. V was clipped by 3 bases and J by 9 bases, with 22 bases between them. The CDR3 spells CASSSSVSGPVATIYF. The DNA of the CDR3 is TGCGCCAGCAGCTCCAGCGTGTCAGGGCCGGTGGCCACCATATATTTT.

The rearrangement joins TRBV6-5 to TRBJ1-4; no clear D. Trimming pared 2 bases from V and 4 bases from J, leaving 8 bases between. CDR3 size: 14 residues. Per the germline V gene, CDR1 is MNHEY and CDR2 is SVGAGI. CDR3 DNA: TGTGCCAGCAGTTACGACCATAGTAATGAAAAACTGTTTTTT. This gives the protein CASSYDHSNEKLFF.

This clonotype was seen repeatedly, ten times or more. V gene TRBV5-1 combines with J gene TRBJ1-1; D is possibly TRBD1 (5 bases). The germline V gene encodes CDR1 SGHRS and CDR2 YFSETQ. CDR3 length equals 15 residues. Trimming shortened V by 0 bases and J by 1 base, and 10 bases separated the two germline ends. This CDR3 is CASSLAGATNTEAFF. The DNA of the CDR3 is TGCGCCAGCAGCTTGGCCGGGGCGACGAACACTGAAGCTTTCTTT.

This clonotype has a handful of counts. The chain joins TRBV5-5 to TRBJ2-7; D is possibly TRBD1 (6 bases). V was trimmed by 4 bases and J by 7 bases, leaving 21 bases between them. The CDR3 totals 15 residues. The germline CDR1 and CDR2 sequences are SGHKS and YYEKEE (reference sequence). The CDR3 loop is CASSATTGTLGEQYF. Here the CDR3 DNA reads TGTGCCAGCAGCGCAACAACCGGGACACTGGGAGAGCAGTACTTC. Complete variable domain (other parts from reference TRBV5-5 and TRBJ2-7): DAGVTQSPTHLIKTRGQQVTLRCSPISGHKSVSWYQQVLGQGPQFIFQYYEKEERGRGNFPDRFSARQFPNYSSELNVNALLLGDSALYLCASSATTGTLGEQYFGPGTRLTVT.

This clonotype turned up a few times. The rearrangement links TRBV10-3 to TRBJ2-2; tentatively, D is TRBD1 (5 bases). The CDR3 runs to 14 residues. The V end lost 7 bases, the J end lost 0 bases, and 9 bases lay between the germline ends. Germline V gene lookup returns CDR1 ENHRY and CDR2 SYGVKD. This chain's CDR3 is CAITPRANTGELFF. CDR3 nucleotides: TGTGCCATCACTCCCAGGGCGAACACCGGGGAGCTGTTTTTT.

There are many counts of this clonotype. The CDR3 region has the DNA TGCAGCGGCCAGGGAGGCCCAGGCGCTGAAGCTTTCTTT. Protein: CSGQGGPGAEAFF. The chain has TRBV29-1 and TRBJ1-1, with a weak D call TRBD1 (5 bases). The V end lost 7 bases, the J end lost 6 bases, and 18 bases lay between the germline ends. The CDR3 length is 13 residues. Per germline, CDR1 SQVTM and CDR2 ANQGSEA.

Only a few counts were recorded for this clonotype. The DNA for the CDR3 is TGTGCCAGCAGCTTACTAAGGGGGCTTACCAGGAAAAGCACAGATACGCAGTATTTT. Protein sequence: CASSLLRGLTRKSTDTQYF. The chain joins TRBV7-2 to TRBJ2-3, with 7 bases aligning to TRBD1. The CDR3 contains 19 residues. Per the germline V gene, CDR1 is SGHTA and CDR2 is FQGNSA. Losses at the gene ends were 2 bases for V and 0 bases for J; bases not matched to a gene: 14.

This chain uses TRBV10-3 with TRBJ2-7, with no clear D. This CDR3 has 13 residues. CDR1 ENHRY and CDR2 SYGVKD come from the germline V gene. V was clipped by 0 bases and J by 5 bases, with 8 bases between them. The CDR3 nucleotides read TGTGCCATCAGTGAGTCCGCAGACCACGAGCAGTACTTC. Amino acids: CAISESADHEQYF.

This clonotype occurred many times. V and J are TRBV5-1 and TRBJ2-3; 11 nucleotides align to TRBD2. The germline CDR1 and CDR2 sequences are SGHRS and YFSETQ. The CDR3 runs 17 residues. The trim removed 2 bases at V and 3 bases at J, leaving 8 bases unmatched. CDR3 amino acids: CASSFSSGGRLTDTQYF. In DNA form, the CDR3 reads TGCGCCAGCAGCTTCTCTAGCGGGGGGCGTCTGACAGATACGCAGTATTTT. Supplemented by reference TRBV5-1 and TRBJ2-3, the full variable domain reads KAGVTQTPRYLIKTRGQQVTLSCSPISGHRSVSWYQQTPGQGLQFLFEYFSETQRNKGNFPGRFSGRQFSNSRSEMNVSTLELGDSALYLCASSFSSGGRLTDTQYFGPGTRLTVL.

This clonotype is categorized as medium-sized. This chain connects TRBV4-3 to TRBJ2-2; TRBD1 is a possible D gene (6 bases). V was clipped by 0 bases and J by 4 bases, with 9 bases between them. Germline V lookup: CDR1 LGHNA, CDR2 YSLEER. There are 15 residues in the CDR3. DNA for the CDR3: TGCGCCAGCAGCCAAGAGTTAGGGGGCACCGGGGAGCTGTTTTTT. It is translated as CASSQELGGTGELFF.

This clonotype was detected only once. V is TRBV5-1 and J is TRBJ2-6; D is ambiguous. There are 12 residues in the CDR3. Germline V gene lookup returns CDR1 SGHRS and CDR2 YFSETQ. V was cut by 5 bases and J by 2 bases, with 2 bases left in between. The CDR3 region has the DNA TGCGCCAGCAGTGCTGGGGCCAACGTCCTGACTTTC. As protein: CASSAGANVLTF. Filled out from reference TRBV5-1 and TRBJ2-6, the complete variable domain reads KAGVTQTPRYLIKTRGQQVTLSCSPISGHRSVSWYQQTPGQGLQFLFEYFSETQRNKGNFPGRFSGRQFSNSRSEMNVSTLELGDSALYLCASSAGANVLTFGAGSRLTVL.

This clonotype was seen at least ten times. The genes are TRBV5-1 and TRBJ2-1, with D perhaps matching TRBD1 or TRBD2 (6 bases each). Trimming pared 4 bases from V and 5 bases from J, leaving 19 bases between. CDR1 is SGHRS and CDR2 is YFSETQ in the germline V gene. There are 16 residues in the CDR3. The CDR3 sequence: CASSAYDGGADNEQFF. DNA of the CDR3: TGCGCCAGCAGCGCCTATGACGGGGGCGCGGACAATGAGCAGTTCTTC.

This clonotype occurred many times. This chain links TRBV7-2 with TRBJ2-5; the D is unclear. Germline V CDR1 and CDR2: SGHTA, FQGNSA. Trimming shortened V by 2 bases and J by 3 bases, and 1 base separated the two germline ends. The CDR3 consists of 11 residues. CDR3 in amino acids: CASSLKETQYF. CDR3 nucleotides: TGTGCCAGCAGCTTAAAAGAGACCCAGTACTTC.

This clonotype was seen at least ten times. The chain employs TRBV18 and TRBJ1-4; no reliable D call. Trimming took off 3 bases at V and 8 bases at J, with 10 bases between the two ends. The germline V gene has CDR1 KGHSH and CDR2 LQKENI. The CDR3 loop spans 13 amino acids. CDR3 sequence: CASSPSGLEKLFF. The CDR3 nucleotides read TGTGCCAGCTCACCCTCGGGCCTAGAAAAACTGTTTTTT.

A few counts support this clonotype. The rearrangement uses TRBV27 and TRBJ1-1; 8 bases line up with TRBD1. Germline loops: CDR1 MNHEY, CDR2 SMNVEV (reference sequence). The ends lost 8 bases at V and 1 base at J; junction bases unmatched: 9. CDR3 size: 15 residues. CDR3 sequence: CASSYQGAENTEAFF. For the CDR3, the DNA is TGTGCCAGCTCCTACCAGGGGGCAGAGAACACTGAAGCTTTCTTT.

This clonotype was seen repeatedly, ten times or more. The chain employs TRBV5-1 and TRBJ1-1, with TRBD1 matching over 7 bases. CDR1 SGHRS and CDR2 YFSETQ come from the germline V gene. CDR3 length: 18 residues. V gave up 1 base and J gave up 0 bases; unmatched junction bases: 12. CDR3 residues: CASSLLARGTFMNTEAFF. The CDR3 bases are TGCGCCAGCAGCTTGTTGGCCAGGGGGACCTTTATGAACACTGAAGCTTTCTTT.

The chain has TRBV24-1 and TRBJ2-7, with TRBD1 identical over 8 bases. The length of the CDR3 is 15 residues. Germline V gene lookup returns CDR1 KGHDR and CDR2 SFDVKD. V dropped 3 bases and J dropped 3; count of bases not matched to a gene: 6. This CDR3 is CATSDLSTGGYEQYF. The CDR3 DNA follows: TGTGCCACCAGTGATCTGAGTACAGGGGGCTACGAGCAGTACTTC.

This clonotype was counted a few times. Here the CDR3 reads CASSTTTGLAFF. CDR3 in DNA: TGTGCCAGCAGTACAACGACAGGGTTGGCTTTCTTT. The chain recombines TRBV27 with TRBJ1-1; 7 positions match TRBD1. This CDR3 spans 12 amino acids. Germline CDR1 and CDR2: MNHEY and SMNVEV (reference sequence). V was clipped by 5 bases and J by 11 bases; unmatched bases: 8.